The 10 T cell receptor beta chains presented below share a single source sample, sequenced in a study of blood T cells in healthy people across ages. A sample-barcoded 5' primer and a J-beta primer mix were used in a second PCR of roughly 7 to 11 cycles. TCRdb re-analysed the 5' RACE reads in MiXCR, keeping a single row per CDR3 protein. Of 1 million or so distinct CDR3 sequences listed, 35% to 50% were seen once; the top ten hold about 20%. Sample: blood. The source is a woman in her sixties or seventies in good health.

This clonotype was recorded a few times. V usage is TRBV9 and J usage is TRBJ2-6, with a weak D call TRBD2 (5 bases). Trimming took off 0 bases at V and 2 bases at J, with 6 bases between the two ends. Germline V gene lookup returns CDR1 SGDLS and CDR2 YYNGEE. CDR3 length: 15 residues. CDR3 in DNA: TGTGCCAGCAGCGTAGTCGGGACTGGGGCCAACGTCCTGACTTTC. It codes for CASSVVGTGANVLTF.

This clonotype was seen a single time. V and J are TRBV6-5 and TRBJ2-1, with 9 nucleotides matching TRBD2. Germline loops: CDR1 MNHEY, CDR2 SVGAGI. V lost 2 bases to trimming and J lost 6 bases; unmatched junction nucleotides: 14. This CDR3 comprises 18 residues. The CDR3 reads CASSYEAGGGRATNEQFF. CDR3 DNA: TGTGCCAGCAGTTACGAGGCTGGGGGCGGGAGGGCCACCAATGAGCAGTTCTTC.

V usage is TRBV27 and J usage is TRBJ2-7, with D possibly TRBD1 on 5 matching bases. The germline gives CDR1 MNHEY, CDR2 SMNVEV (reference sequence). This CDR3 spans 13 amino acids. Trimming removed 5 bases at V and 5 bases at J, with 13 bases between. The CDR3 DNA is TGTGCCAGCAGTGTAAAGGGGCAGCACGAGCAGTACTTC. This gives the protein CASSVKGQHEQYF.

The V and J genes are TRBV2 and TRBJ2-7; 7 positions agree with TRBD1. The V gene end was trimmed by 8 bases and the J gene end by 3 bases; junction bases not matched to a gene: 10. Germline-derived CDR1 and CDR2 are SNHLY and FYNNEI. The CDR3 totals 14 residues. CDR3 protein: CASEPGTARYEQYF. The CDR3 DNA reads as TGTGCCAGCGAACCTGGGACAGCACGCTACGAGCAGTACTTC.

The chain is built from TRBV28 and TRBJ2-7; 12 bases match TRBD2. The J call is uncertain, as TRBJ2-5 better fits the DNA end. Germline values: CDR1 MDHEN, CDR2 SYDVKM. The CDR3 totals 19 residues. The CDR3 DNA reads TGTGCCAGCAGTTTATCGACTAGCGGGAGTGGGGTCCCCCAAGAGACCCAGTACTTC. Its protein is CASSLSTSGSGVPQETQYF.

This clonotype appeared once. The CDR3 spells CASSFAGHKTGELFF. The CDR3 DNA reads TGTGCCAGCAGCTTCGCGGGGCATAAAACCGGGGAGCTGTTTTTT. The V and J genes are TRBV11-2 and TRBJ2-2; D is perhaps TRBD2 (6 bases). V lost 3 bases and J 5 bases, leaving 13 bases between the germline ends. The germline CDR1 and CDR2 sequences are SGHAT and FQNNGV. The CDR3 runs 15 residues.

This clonotype was seen many times. This chain connects TRBV7-8 to TRBJ2-1, with 13 bases lining up with TRBD2. The germline gives CDR1 SGHVS, CDR2 FQNEAQ. This CDR3 is 14 amino acids long. The J segment lost 10 bases and the V segment lost 6 bases, leaving 6 bases of the junction unmatched. Here the CDR3 reads CASSWTSGRNEQFF. For the CDR3, the DNA is TGTGCCAGCAGTTGGACTAGCGGGAGAAACGAGCAGTTCTTC.

V is TRBV20-1 and J is TRBJ1-2, with no clear D. The CDR3 is 14 amino acids. Germline CDR1 is DFQATT and CDR2 is SNEGSKA (reference sequence). Between the trimmed V and J ends, which lost 0 bases and 8 bases, there was a span of 16 bases. CDR3 region: CSARDYQVDAGYTF. The DNA of the CDR3 is TGCAGTGCTAGAGATTACCAAGTGGACGCCGGCTACACCTTC.

The rearrangement joins TRBV7-2 to TRBJ2-1; tentative D call: TRBD1 (6 bases). This CDR3 comprises 16 residues. V was shortened by 9 bases and J by 9 bases, with 27 bases between the two germline ends. Germline V gene lookup returns CDR1 SGHTA and CDR2 FQGNSA. The CDR3 coding sequence is TGTGCCAGTAGCCGGTGGGCAGGGGCGGATTCGGGTGAGCAGTTCTTC. Protein: CASSRWAGADSGEQFF.

This clonotype was observed many times. V is TRBV4-1 and J is TRBJ2-7; tentative D call: TRBD1 (6 bases). The V gene lost 2 bases and the J gene lost 0 bases, with 14 bases spanning the gap. The CDR3 loop spans 16 amino acids. Germline loops: CDR1 MGHRA, CDR2 YSYEKL. This CDR3 is CASSQLTTGSSYEQYF. Written as DNA, the CDR3 is TGCGCCAGCAGCCAACTGACTACAGGGAGCTCCTACGAGCAGTACTTC.